This TCR beta chain was identified during a study of T cells in Graves' hyperthyroidism and ophthalmopathy. Study observations and caveats: Expanded thyroid clonotypes (above 0.001) were mostly also found in blood. Stable hyperthyroidism and ophthalmopathy were separated using 13 V-J signatures.

Germline lookup yields CDR1 SGHRS and CDR2 YFSETQ. V was shortened by 5 bases and J by 0 bases, with 9 bases between the two germline ends. The CDR3 contains 14 residues. The study excluded patients with uncontrolled infection, other autoimmune disease, pregnancy or lactation. Every diagnosis used clinical symptoms, serum thyroxine and TRAb, thyroid ultrasound and orbital computed tomography. This clonotype was detected many times. The antigen remains undetermined. Amplification of TCR beta CDR3 regions was performed using RNA transcripts as template. First-round RT-PCR of the TCR CDR3 relied on the HTBI primer set. TCRdb re-analysed the multiplex PCR reads in MiXCR, keeping a single row per CDR3 protein. Seen here are fewer than 350,000 distinct CDR3 sequences, approximately 15% observed once, and the top ten hold 7.9%.

The source is a woman aged 40 to 50 with Graves' hyperthyroidism. The sequenced sample was blood. The chain links TRBV5-1 to TRBJ2-1; no definite D call. For the CDR3, the DNA is TGCGCCAGCAGGACCCAGAGCTCCTACAATGAGCAGTTCTTC. Protein: CASRTQSSYNEQFF.